The 11 T cell receptor beta chains reported below all come from one sample, sequenced in a study of T cells in Graves' hyperthyroidism and ophthalmopathy. What was amplified from RNA transcripts were TCR beta CDR3 regions. The HTBI primer set was used in a first-round RT-PCR of the TCR CDR3. TCRdb reprocessed the multiplex PCR reads with MiXCR, giving one entry per CDR3 protein. The sample has around 350,000 distinct CDR3 sequences; less than 20% are singletons. The sample was blood. The receptors shown here come from a woman between 18 and 30 years old with Graves' hyperthyroidism that later progressed to Graves' ophthalmopathy.

This sequence joins TRBV28 and TRBJ1-2; D remains unclear. The CDR3 contains 12 residues. Trimming cost V 6 bases and J 4 bases, with 9 bases left between them. The germline CDR1 and CDR2 sequences are MDHEN and SYDVKM. The CDR3 protein is CASSEGFYGYTF. For the CDR3, the DNA is TGTGCCAGCAGCGAGGGATTCTATGGCTACACCTTC.

In this sample, this clonotype turned up many times. The rearrangement links TRBV3-1 to TRBJ2-7; possibly TRBD1 for D (6 bases). This CDR3 is 16 amino acids long. The V and J ends lost 0 bases and 2 bases respectively, with 14 bases between them. Germline V lookup: CDR1 LGHDT, CDR2 YNNKEL (reference sequence). The CDR3 loop is CASSQESRTAPYEQYF. CDR3 bases: TGTGCCAGCAGCCAAGAGTCGAGGACAGCCCCCTACGAGCAGTACTTC.

This clonotype has ten or more counts. This chain joins TRBV10-2 and TRBJ2-7; D tentatively fits TRBD1 or TRBD2 (5 bases each). Germline V gene data show CDR1 as WSHSY and CDR2 as SAAADI. The CDR3 has 12 amino acids. Trimming pared 8 bases from V and 4 bases from J, leaving 12 bases between. CDR3 sequence reads: CASGGTNYEQYF. CDR3 nucleotide sequence: TGCGCCAGCGGGGGAACGAATTACGAGCAGTACTTC.

In its sample, this clonotype was seen many times. The chain carries TRBV28 and TRBJ2-5; 11 bases are shared with TRBD2. This CDR3 comprises 16 residues. Germline assignment: CDR1 MDHEN and CDR2 SYDVKM. The V segment lost 4 bases and the J segment 3 bases; nucleotides outside the gene matches: 7. In DNA form, the CDR3 reads TGTGCCAGCAGTTCCCTCTCGGGACTAGCGGAAGAGACCCAGTACTTC. It encodes CASSSLSGLAEETQYF.

This clonotype was seen a few times. The rearrangement uses TRBV20-1 and TRBJ2-1; D remains unclear. Germline V gene lookup returns CDR1 DFQATT and CDR2 SNEGSKA (reference sequence). The CDR3 totals 13 residues. V was pared by 5 bases and J by 2 bases, with 10 bases between. CDR3: CSAQRAAYNEQFF. Here the CDR3 DNA reads TGCAGTGCTCAAAGGGCAGCCTACAATGAGCAGTTCTTC.

This clonotype showed up many times. The gene calls are TRBV27 and TRBJ2-1, with a tentative D call TRBD2 (5 bases). This CDR3 has 14 residues. The V gene's germline CDR1 is MNHEY and CDR2 SMNVEV (reference sequence). Trimming removed 8 bases at V and 4 bases at J, with 15 bases between. Written as DNA, the CDR3 is TGTGCCAGCCGGAGGCGTGTGGTTTACAATGAGCAGTTCTTC. This gives the protein CASRRRVVYNEQFF.

Many counts were recorded for this clonotype. This sequence joins TRBV20-1 and TRBJ2-1, with D tentatively TRBD2 (5 bases). This CDR3 contains 14 residues. CDR1 DFQATT and CDR2 SNEGSKA come from the germline V gene (reference sequence). V was trimmed by 6 bases and J by 4 bases, leaving 16 bases between them. The CDR3, as DNA: TGCAGTGCACGGACTCCGTGGGCGTACAATGAGCAGTTCTTC. Its protein product is CSARTPWAYNEQFF.

This clonotype occurred many times. The genes are TRBV7-8 and TRBJ2-7; 9 bases are shared with TRBD1. This CDR3 region has 15 residues. Unmatched junction bases numbered 11, after V lost 5 bases and J lost 6 bases. Germline V gene lookup returns CDR1 SGHVS and CDR2 FQNEAQ. CDR3 protein: CASSVRDREVSEQYF. CDR3 in DNA: TGTGCCAGCAGCGTCCGGGACAGGGAAGTTTCCGAGCAGTACTTC.

This clonotype was detected many times. This chain links TRBV7-2 with TRBJ2-1; the match to TRBD2 covers 8 bases. The germline V gene encodes CDR1 SGHTA and CDR2 FQGNSA. The CDR3 totals 17 residues. The junction had 13 bases not matched to a gene; V was cut back by 5 bases and J by 4 bases. CDR3 nucleotides: TGTGCCAGCAGCCCGGGGGTCGGGAGGGCCTGGTACAATGAGCAGTTCTTC. Translation: CASSPGVGRAWYNEQFF.

In regard to this clonotype: A much larger clone lies one base from this, so it may be a read error. The J gene is TRBJ2-3, the V gene TRBV24-1; 13 bases are shared with TRBD2. The CDR3 is made up of 16 amino acids. V lost 5 bases and J lost 6; bases outside the gene matches: 7. Germline CDR1 and CDR2: KGHDR and SFDVKD. CDR3 DNA: TGTGCCACCAGTGGTTCTACTAGCGGGAGGGTGGATACGCAGTATTTT. This encodes CATSGSTSGRVDTQYF.

This clonotype was detected a few times. V is TRBV24-1 and J is TRBJ2-2; D is ambiguous. The CDR3 is 14 residues long. V was shortened by 5 bases and J by 2 bases, with 8 bases between the two germline ends. CDR1 and CDR2 from the germline V gene are KGHDR and SFDVKD. CDR3 DNA sequence: TGTGCCACCAGTGTCTCAGTAAACACCGGGGAGCTGTTTTTT. Its protein is CATSVSVNTGELFF.